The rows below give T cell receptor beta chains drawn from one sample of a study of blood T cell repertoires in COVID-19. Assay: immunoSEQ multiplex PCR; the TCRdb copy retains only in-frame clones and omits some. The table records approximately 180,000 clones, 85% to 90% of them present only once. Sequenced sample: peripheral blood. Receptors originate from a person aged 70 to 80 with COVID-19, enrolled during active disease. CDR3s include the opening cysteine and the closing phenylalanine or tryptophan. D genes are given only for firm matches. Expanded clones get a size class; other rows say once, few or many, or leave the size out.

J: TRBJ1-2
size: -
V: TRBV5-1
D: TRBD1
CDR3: CASSLGPLGQGNYGYTF
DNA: TGCGCCAGCAGCTTGGGCCCTCTAGGACAGGGTAACTATGGCTACACCTTC

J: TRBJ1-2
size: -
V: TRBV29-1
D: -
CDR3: CSDGQQYGYTF
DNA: TGCAGCGACGGACAACAGTATGGCTACACCTTC

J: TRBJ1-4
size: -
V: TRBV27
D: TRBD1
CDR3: CASSKQGINEKLFF
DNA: TGTGCCAGCAGCAAACAGGGGATTAATGAAAAACTGTTTTTT

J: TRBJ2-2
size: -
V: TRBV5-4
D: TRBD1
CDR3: CASSSGTAGSIGGELFF
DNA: TGTGCCAGCAGCTCGGGGACAGCTGGGAGTATTGGCGGGGAGCTGTTTTTT

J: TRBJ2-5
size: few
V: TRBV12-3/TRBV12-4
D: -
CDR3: CASRGTGQETQYF
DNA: TGTGCCAGTCGAGGAACTGGCCAAGAGACCCAGTACTTC

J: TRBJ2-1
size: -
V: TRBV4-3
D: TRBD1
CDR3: CASSHDRGFYNEQFF
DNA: TGCGCCAGCAGCCACGACAGGGGGTTCTACAATGAGCAGTTCTTC

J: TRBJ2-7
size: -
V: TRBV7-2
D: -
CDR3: CASSLVGRVEQYF
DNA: TGTGCCAGCAGCTTAGTTGGCCGGGTCGAGCAGTACTTC

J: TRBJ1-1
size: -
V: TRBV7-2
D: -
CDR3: CASSLSGTRGTEAFF
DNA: TGTGCCAGCAGCCTGTCCGGGACAAGGGGGACTGAAGCTTTCTTT

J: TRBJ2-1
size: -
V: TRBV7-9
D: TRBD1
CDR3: CASRNGTGDFEQFF
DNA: TGTGCCAGCAGAAATGGGACAGGGGATTTTGAGCAGTTCTTC

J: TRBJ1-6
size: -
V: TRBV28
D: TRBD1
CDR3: CASSSPGQGLTLHF
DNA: TGTGCCAGCAGTTCACCTGGACAGGGTTTAACCCTCCACTTT

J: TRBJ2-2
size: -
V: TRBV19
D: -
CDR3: CASSGGFAGELFF
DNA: TGTGCCAGTAGCGGGGGTTTTGCCGGGGAGCTGTTTTTT

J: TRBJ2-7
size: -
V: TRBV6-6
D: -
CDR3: CASSYGGLTVKGEQYF
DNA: TGTGCCAGCAGTTACGGGGGCCTAACCGTTAAAGGCGAGCAGTACTTC

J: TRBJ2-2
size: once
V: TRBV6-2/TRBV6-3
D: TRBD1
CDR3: CASSFDRGEFNTGELFF
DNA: TGTGCCAGCAGTTTCGACAGGGGCGAGTTTAACACCGGGGAGCTGTTTTTT

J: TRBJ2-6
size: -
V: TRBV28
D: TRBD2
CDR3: CAGTSGRAKGANVLTF
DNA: TGTGCCGGCACTAGCGGGAGGGCCAAAGGGGCCAACGTCCTGACTTTC

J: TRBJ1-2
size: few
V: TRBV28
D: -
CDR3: CASNPPGRVGYGYTF
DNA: TGTGCCAGCAACCCGCCCGGGCGGGTCGGGTATGGCTACACCTTC